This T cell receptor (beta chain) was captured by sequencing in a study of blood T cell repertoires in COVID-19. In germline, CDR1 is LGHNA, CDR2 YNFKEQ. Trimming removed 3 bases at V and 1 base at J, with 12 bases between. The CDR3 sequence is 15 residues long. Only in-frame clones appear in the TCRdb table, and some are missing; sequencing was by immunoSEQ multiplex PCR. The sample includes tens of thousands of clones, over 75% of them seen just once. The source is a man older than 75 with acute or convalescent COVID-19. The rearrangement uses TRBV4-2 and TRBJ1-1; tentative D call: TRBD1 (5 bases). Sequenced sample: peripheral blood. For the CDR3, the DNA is TGTGCCAGCAGCCAGAGCGTCGACAGGAACACTGAAGCTTTCTTT. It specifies CASSQSVDRNTEAFF.